This record covers a single TCR beta chain. The assay was carried out at the deep level. Sorted-subset replicate PCRs used around 0.2 ug DNA, around 27,000 T cell genomes. Clones were sequenced by immunoSEQ multiplex PCR, and TCRdb holds only the in-frame ones, with some missing. The sample has roughly 700,000 clones; about 74% are singletons. Study donors comprised healthy, HIV-negative adults devoid of recent acute infection or vaccination. The V gene lost 5 bases and the J gene lost 3 bases, with 12 bases spanning the gap. This CDR3 has 14 amino acids. Germline V gives CDR1 LNHNV, CDR2 YYDKDF (reference sequence). The sample is drawn from a study of shared clonotypes between healthy human individuals. Turning to the study itself: Serving as donors were two women and a few men, whose ages spanned 18 to 49.

The chain combines TRBV15 with TRBJ2-3; tentative D call: TRBD2 (5 bases). This sequence was found in a woman in her 30s in good health. The sequenced sample was memory CD4+ T cells sorted from blood. The subset: CD45RA-negative fraction. CDR3 DNA: TGTGCCACCAGCGCTCGGAGGTCGACAGATACGCAGTATTTT. Translation: CATSARRSTDTQYF.